This TCR beta chain was identified in a study of technical replicates of blood from four donors. CDR1 is PRHDT and CDR2 is FYEKMQ in the germline V gene (reference sequence). This CDR3 contains 13 residues. Trimming stripped 5 bases from V and 2 bases from J, with 9 bases between. Using immunoSEQ multiplex PCR, the repertoire was profiled, and TCRdb retains in-frame clones only, with some absent. The data contain 45,000 to 60,000 clones, about 95% of them singletons. The receptor was isolated from a human donor in good health. Some clones in this sample may be carry-over from other donors' samples. Sequencing was done on a sample of PBMCs. This chain links TRBV13 with TRBJ2-5; possibly TRBD1 for D (5 bases). The CDR3 region is CASSHQGQETQYF. CDR3 bases: TGTGCCAGCAGCCACCAGGGACAAGAGACCCAGTACTTC.